The text below deals with one T cell receptor (beta chain). This sample was taken from a study of shared clonotypes between healthy human individuals. The CDR3 loop spans 14 amino acids. Germline CDR1 is SGHKS and CDR2 is YYEKEE (reference sequence). V was pared by 6 bases and J by 0 bases, with 10 bases between. Data came from immunoSEQ multiplex PCR; TCRdb stores just in-frame clones and leaves some out. The sample contains roughly 1.5 million clones, nearly 99% of which appear only once. The sequence was obtained from a man aged 25-40 years in good health. This rearrangement joins TRBV5-5 to TRBJ1-5; perhaps TRBD1 as D (6 bases). The material sequenced was naive CD4+ T cells sorted from blood. The subset here: CD45RA+ positively selected. The CDR3 here is CASTRDISNQPQHF. The CDR3 region has the DNA TGTGCCAGCACCAGGGACATTAGCAATCAGCCCCAGCATTTT.